Following are 12 T cell receptor beta chains from one sample sequenced in a study of cytomegalovirus exposure and HLA in healthy donors. 60 Vbeta and 13 Jbeta primers were used in PCR. The assay was immunoSEQ multiplex PCR, and TCRdb's table has in-frame clones only and misses some. The sample shows about 210,000 clones, over 75% of them seen only once. The sequenced material came from PBMCs. These receptors all come from a male donor in good health and CMV-seronegative.

The chain carries TRBV10-3 and TRBJ2-5; 11 bases are shared with TRBD1. V was clipped by 7 bases and J by 5 bases; unmatched bases: 6. The CDR3 length is 14 residues. Germline loops: CDR1 ENHRY, CDR2 SYGVKD. CDR3 amino acids: CAINSDRGLETQYF. The CDR3 DNA is TGTGCCATCAATTCGGACAGGGGGCTCGAGACCCAGTACTTC.

The chain carries TRBV21-1 and TRBJ1-1. TRBV21-1 is labeled a pseudogene. This CDR3 region has 14 residues. The CDR3 loop reads CASSKEPPDTEAFF. CDR3 bases: TGTGCCAGCAGCAAGGAGCCCCCCGACACTGAAGCTTTCTTT.

The chain uses TRBV5-1 and TRBJ1-2; unclear D gene. Germline values: CDR1 SGHRS, CDR2 YFSETQ. Trimming removed 3 bases at V and 0 bases at J, with 9 bases between. The CDR3 consists of 14 residues. In DNA form, the CDR3 reads TGCGCCAGCAGCTCGGACGGGACTAACTATGGCTACACCTTC. It codes for CASSSDGTNYGYTF.

The rearrangement links TRBV4-3 to TRBJ1-2, with D possibly matching TRBD1 (6 bases). The CDR3 consists of 13 residues. CDR1 LGHNA and CDR2 YSLEER come from the germline V gene. The germline V and J ends were trimmed by 1 base and 6 bases, with 9 bases remaining between them. DNA for the CDR3: TGCGCCAGCAGCCAAGGGACAGCAGATGGCTACACCTTC. This encodes CASSQGTADGYTF.

This chain uses TRBV2 with TRBJ1-4; 7 positions match TRBD1. CDR3 length equals 15 residues. Trimming at V came to 7 bases and at J to 7 bases, leaving 12 bases not matched to a gene. The germline CDR1 and CDR2 sequences are SNHLY and FYNNEI. CDR3 in DNA: TGTGCCAGCACCCCCCCAGGGGGGAAAATTGAAAAACTGTTTTTT. It is translated as CASTPPGGKIEKLFF.

The CDR3 reads CASSLGTWGAGELFF. CDR3 DNA sequence: TGTGCCAGCAGCTTAGGGACCTGGGGCGCCGGGGAGCTGTTTTTT. The V and J genes are TRBV7-9 and TRBJ2-2; D possibly corresponds to TRBD1 (5 bases). V dropped 1 base and J dropped 6 bases, with 12 bases sitting between them. Germline lookup yields CDR1 SEHNR and CDR2 FQNEAQ (reference sequence). This CDR3 is built from 15 residues.

This clone was observed a handful of times. The chain couples TRBV5-4 to TRBJ2-7; D unresolved. V was trimmed by 4 bases and J by 3 bases, leaving 11 bases between them. In germline, CDR1 is SGHNT, CDR2 YYREEE (reference sequence). CDR3 length equals 13 residues. This CDR3 reads CASSAEPYYEQYF. CDR3 bases: TGTGCCAGCAGCGCGGAACCCTACTACGAGCAGTACTTC.

The V gene is TRBV6-6, the J gene TRBJ2-3, with D maybe TRBD1 (5 bases). CDR1 and CDR2 from the germline V gene are MNHNY and SVGAGI (reference sequence). The V gene lost 8 bases and the J gene lost 6 bases, with 12 bases spanning the gap. The CDR3 consists of 12 residues. The CDR3 reads CASSPGADTQYF. DNA for the CDR3: TGTGCCAGCTCCCCTGGGGCGGATACGCAGTATTTT.

This chain links TRBV7-3 with TRBJ1-2, with 7 bases matching TRBD1. V was clipped by 3 bases and J by 4 bases; unmatched bases: 8. CDR1 and CDR2 (germline): SGHTA, FQGTGA. This CDR3 spans 15 amino acids. The CDR3 DNA reads as TGTGCCAGCAGCTTGACCGGGACAGCGCCCTATGGCTACACCTTC. It is translated as CASSLTGTAPYGYTF.

J is TRBJ2-3 and V is TRBV14, with TRBD1 matching 7 bases. The germline V gene encodes CDR1 SGHDN and CDR2 FVKESK. V shed 6 bases and J 2 bases; nucleotides not matched to a gene: 11. CDR3 length equals 16 residues. The CDR3 DNA follows: TGTGCCAGCAGGACTCCGGGACAGCCTCACACAGATACGCAGTATTTT. This codes for CASRTPGQPHTDTQYF.

The chain recombines TRBV30 with TRBJ2-1; 7 positions agree with TRBD1. Losses at the gene ends were 1 base for V and 6 bases for J; bases not matched to a gene: 15. The germline V gene encodes CDR1 GTSNPN and CDR2 SVGIG (reference sequence). This CDR3 contains 17 residues. The CDR3 bases are TGTGCCTGGAGTGATTTTCTGTGGGGACAGTCTAGCAATGAGCAGTTCTTC. The encoded protein is CAWSDFLWGQSSNEQFF.

This sequence joins TRBV9 and TRBJ2-2, with D possibly being TRBD1 (6 bases). Trimming shortened V by 4 bases and J by 1 base, and 14 bases separated the two germline ends. There are 16 residues in the CDR3. Per germline, CDR1 SGDLS and CDR2 YYNGEE. The CDR3 nucleotides are TGTGCCAGCAGCCAGCCACGGACAGAGAACACCGGGGAGCTGTTTTTT. Amino acids: CASSQPRTENTGELFF.